This entry describes one T cell receptor beta chain. This specimen belongs to a study of cytomegalovirus exposure and HLA in healthy donors. V shed 7 bases and J shed 10 bases, with 17 bases lying between them. Looked up from germline, CDR1 is MNHEY and CDR2 is SVGAGI. The CDR3 runs 13 residues. PCR employed 60 Vbeta and 13 Jbeta primers. Assay: immunoSEQ multiplex PCR; the TCRdb copy retains only in-frame clones and omits some. The table has around 190,000 clones, about 85% seen once; the top ten hold less than 1.3%. The TCR was taken from a boy younger than 10 in good health and CMV-seronegative. The chain employs TRBV6-5 and TRBJ2-1, with D tentatively TRBD2 (6 bases). Input material: PBMCs. DNA of the CDR3: TGTGCCAGCACTAATCCGACTAGTGAGGAGCAGTTCTTC. The encoded protein is CASTNPTSEEQFF.